This TCR beta chain was found in a study of PD-1 blockade in classical Hodgkin lymphoma. Time point denoted: cycle 4 day 1 (C4D1), after five to seven weeks of nivolumab. Following autologous stem cell transplantation, relapse occurred in every patient, and exposure to brentuximab vedotin varied. A few counts support this clone. The antigen is undetermined. Study conclusions and caveats: At baseline, newly diagnosed patients reportedly showed less TCR diversity than healthy donors. Whoever responded completely had baseline diversity much like that seen in newly diagnosed patients. Whereas CD4+ TCR diversity had risen significantly by C4D1, CD8+ TCR diversity had not.

CDR1 and CDR2 from the germline V gene are SGHVS and FNYEAQ. V lost 7 bases, J lost 6 bases, and 21 bases lay in between. This CDR3 is 16 amino acids long. Produced via immunoSEQ multiplex PCR; TCRdb's table is partial and in-frame only. The data show about 41,000 clones, 55% to 70% seen once. This TCR was sampled from a human donor with classical Hodgkin lymphoma. Sequences were derived from peripheral blood mononuclear cells (PBMCs), sampled before the fourth cycle of nivolumab. The V and J genes are TRBV7-6 and TRBJ2-2, with D possibly matching TRBD2 (5 bases). The CDR3 DNA reads TGTGCCAGCACCCCTGGGAGTGATGGTAGTGCCGGGGAGCTGTTTTTT. Protein product: CASTPGSDGSAGELFF.